Given below is one TCR beta chain in context. Its antigen is currently unknown. This sample is drawn from a study of Graves' ophthalmopathy and Graves' hyperthyroidism. CAS ≥3, NOSPECS ≥4, moderate-to-severe activity and duration under 3 months marked donors with ophthalmopathy. The starting material, 8 to 10 ml of fresh peripheral blood, provided the PBMCs. CDR1 and CDR2 (germline): LGHDT, YNNKEL (reference sequence). V shed 3 bases and J 4 bases; nucleotides not matched to a gene: 7. The CDR3 runs 16 residues. CDR3 regions of TCR beta were amplified from RNA transcripts. The authors performed first-round RT-PCR with HTBI primers and then a second-round multiplex PCR. TCRdb redid the calling of the multiplex PCR reads with MiXCR, one entry per CDR3 protein. The sample yields 500,000 to 800,000 distinct CDR3 sequences, roughly two fifths seen once. General study results and limits: With around 69% sensitivity and approximately 72% specificity, the model predicted ophthalmopathy progression. Classification of ophthalmopathy versus stable hyperthyroidism by a 13-signature model yielded 85% to 90% sensitivity and around 81% specificity.

The gene calls are TRBV3-1 and TRBJ1-4; 8 nucleotides match TRBD1. The receptor comes from an adult man with Graves' ophthalmopathy. Sequencing was performed on peripheral blood. CDR3 in DNA: TGTGCCAGCAGCCAGGACAGACAGGGGAATAATGAAAAACTGTTTTTT. It codes for CASSQDRQGNNEKLFF.